This TCR beta chain was recorded in a study (dated by TCRdb to the mid-2010s). For the study in its entirety: The study examined whether tumor-infiltrating Tregs in breast cancer are drawn from blood Tregs or arise in situ by conversion from other CD4+ T cell subsets.

Full-length TCR variable regions were amplified by 5' RACE PCR with constant-region reverse primers, and semi-nested PCR with Nested Universal Primer A was subsequently performed. The ReliaPrep RNA Cell Miniprep System was used to extract total RNA, which was then reverse transcribed into 5'RACE-ready cDNA with the SMARTer RACE 5'/3' Kit. An Illumina MiSeq was used to sequence the full-length TCR alpha and beta libraries, which had been barcoded with multiplex adaptors. Per the original workflow: For each of nine subset-tissue groups, sequencing data from the five patients were pooled, and the groups were compared by unsupervised clustering of TCR gene usage. The Morisita-Horn index, with shared sequences weighted by their contribution to each repertoire, was used to calculate repertoire similarity. Through fastp at Q25 and MiXCR, TCRdb rebuilt clones from the public reads, retaining in-frame beta chains. Rows merge per CDR3 protein into single entries with the most common DNA and genes. TCRdb's processing, not the authors' own work, is the source of the V and J calls. The sample includes 45,000 to 55,000 distinct CDR3 sequences, with more than 20% observed a single time. Together, the top ten hold approximately 3.3% of the sample.

This clonotype was detected only a few times. The antigen it binds to is not known. No per-base quality is available; no much larger clone lies one base away. For CDR1 and CDR2, the germline V gene lists SGHTA and FQGNSA. The CDR3 covers 14 residues, taking in both the cysteine and the phenylalanine. Of the read, only the CDR3 DNA is kept; its 42 bases are in frame from base 1. V trim: 3 bases; J trim: 6 bases; unmatched bases: 2. Here is what the overall study found, with its caveats: The TCR alpha and beta sequences of tumor-infiltrating Tregs showed the greatest overlap with tumor naive CD4+ T cells, followed by blood naive CD4+ T cells. In terms of TCR gene usage, tumor memory CD4+ T cells clustered together with blood and lymph node memory CD4+ cells, as well as with lymph node naive CD4+ cells. Rather than covering whole repertoires, validation in the larger cohort was restricted to a single TCR beta V-J rearrangement.

The Miltenyi Naive CD4+ T Cell Isolation kit was used to purify naive CD4+ T cells, and Tregs were depleted with CD25 microbeads. Tregs, naive and memory CD4+ T cells from tumor, blood and ipsilateral draining lymph nodes of about five breast cancer patients underwent full-length TCR alpha and beta sequencing. Tumor tissue and lymph nodes obtained from ipsilateral axillary dissection were perfused with PBS, minced and then digested with collagenase I and hyaluronidase. A purity exceeding 90% was confirmed by FACS for the sorted cell populations. The receptor chain draws on TRBV7-2 and TRBJ1-6; the junction holds 7 bases that match TRBD1. Specimen: tumor-infiltrating naive CD4+ T cells sorted from the breast tumor. Explained via the paper, the cell subset or site label denotes: naive CD4+ T cells, CD4+CD45RA+CD25-. The clonotype originates from a female donor with breast cancer. The DNA sequence is TGTGCCAGCAGCTTGACAGGGAGTAATTCACCCCTCCACTTT. Translated, it reads CASSLTGSNSPLHF. When the CDR3 is completed using the reference TRBV7-2 and TRBJ1-6 genes on either side, the full variable domain is GAGVSQSPSNKVTEKGKDVELRCDPISGHTALYWYRQSLGQGLEFLIYFQGNSAPDKSGLPSDRFSAERTGGSVSTLTIQRTQQEDSAVYLCASSLTGSNSPLHFGNGTRLTVT.